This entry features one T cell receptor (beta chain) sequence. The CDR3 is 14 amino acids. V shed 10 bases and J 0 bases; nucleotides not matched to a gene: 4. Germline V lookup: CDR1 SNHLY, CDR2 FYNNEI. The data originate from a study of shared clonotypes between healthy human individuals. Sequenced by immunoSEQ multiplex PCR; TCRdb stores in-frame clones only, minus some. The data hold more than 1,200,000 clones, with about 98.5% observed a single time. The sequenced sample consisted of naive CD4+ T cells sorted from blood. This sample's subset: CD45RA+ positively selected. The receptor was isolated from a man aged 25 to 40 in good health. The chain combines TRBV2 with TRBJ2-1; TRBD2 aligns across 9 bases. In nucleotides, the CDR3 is TGTGCCATCAGCGGGAGGAGCTCCTACAATGAGCAGTTCTTC. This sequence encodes CAISGRSSYNEQFF.